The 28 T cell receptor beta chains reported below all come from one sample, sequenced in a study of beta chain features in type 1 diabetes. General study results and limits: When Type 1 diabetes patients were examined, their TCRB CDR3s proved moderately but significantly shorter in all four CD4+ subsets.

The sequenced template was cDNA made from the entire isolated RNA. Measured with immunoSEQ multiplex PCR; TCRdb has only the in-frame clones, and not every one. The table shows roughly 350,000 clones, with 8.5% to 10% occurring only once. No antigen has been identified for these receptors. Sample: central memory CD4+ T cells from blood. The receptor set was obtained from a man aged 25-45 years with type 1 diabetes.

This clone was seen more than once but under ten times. CDR3 residues: CASSPGGRDSGYTF. Written as DNA, the CDR3 is TGTGCCAGCTCACCAGGGGGCAGAGATAGTGGCTACACCTTC. The rearrangement uses TRBV18 and TRBJ1-2, with D possibly matching TRBD1 (6 bases). V was trimmed by 2 bases and J by 7 bases, leaving 14 bases between them. There are 14 residues in the CDR3. CDR1 and CDR2 (germline): KGHSH, LQKENI.

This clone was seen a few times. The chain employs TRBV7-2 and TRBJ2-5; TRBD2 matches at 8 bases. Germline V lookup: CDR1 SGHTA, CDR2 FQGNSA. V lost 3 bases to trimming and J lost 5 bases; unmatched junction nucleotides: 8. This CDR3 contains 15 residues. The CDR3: CASSLPSGPEETQYF. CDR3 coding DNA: TGTGCCAGCAGCTTGCCTAGCGGGCCGGAGGAGACCCAGTACTTC.

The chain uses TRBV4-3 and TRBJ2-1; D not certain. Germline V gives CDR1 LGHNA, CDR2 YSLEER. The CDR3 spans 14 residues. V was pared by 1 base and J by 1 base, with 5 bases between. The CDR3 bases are TGCGCCAGCAGCCAAGCGGCTTCCTACAATGAGCAGTTCTTC. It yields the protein CASSQAASYNEQFF.

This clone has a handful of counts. CDR3 amino acids: CAWSGTSGGTDTQYF. In DNA, the CDR3 is TGTGCCTGGAGTGGGACTAGCGGGGGCACAGATACGCAGTATTTT. The V call is TRBV7-2, the J call TRBJ2-3; 13 bases map to TRBD2. V lost 11 bases and J lost 1; bases outside the gene matches: 6. The CDR3 consists of 15 residues. CDR1 is SGHTA and CDR2 is FQGNSA in the germline V gene.

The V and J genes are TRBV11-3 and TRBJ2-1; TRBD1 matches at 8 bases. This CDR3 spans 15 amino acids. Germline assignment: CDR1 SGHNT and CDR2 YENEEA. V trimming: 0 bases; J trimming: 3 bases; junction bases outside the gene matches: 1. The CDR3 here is CASSLDGQGYNEQFF. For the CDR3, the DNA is TGTGCCAGCAGCTTAGATGGACAGGGCTACAATGAGCAGTTCTTC.

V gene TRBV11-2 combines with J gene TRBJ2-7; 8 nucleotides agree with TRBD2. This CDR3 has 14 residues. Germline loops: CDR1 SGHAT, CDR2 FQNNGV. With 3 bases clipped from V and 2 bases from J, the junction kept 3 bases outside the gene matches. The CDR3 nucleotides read TGTGCCAGCAGCTTGCGTAGCGGGACCTACGAGCAGTACTTC. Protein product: CASSLRSGTYEQYF.

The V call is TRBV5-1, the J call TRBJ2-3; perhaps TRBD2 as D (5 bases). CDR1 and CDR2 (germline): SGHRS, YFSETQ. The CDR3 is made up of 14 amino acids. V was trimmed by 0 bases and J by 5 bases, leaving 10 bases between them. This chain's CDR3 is CASSLGSVKDTQYF. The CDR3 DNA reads TGCGCCAGCAGCTTGGGTAGCGTAAAAGATACGCAGTATTTT.

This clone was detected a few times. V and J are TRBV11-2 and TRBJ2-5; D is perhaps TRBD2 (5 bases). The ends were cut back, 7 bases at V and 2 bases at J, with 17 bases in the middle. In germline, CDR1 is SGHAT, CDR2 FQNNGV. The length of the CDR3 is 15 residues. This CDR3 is CASNPPEGLQETQYF. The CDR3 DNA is TGTGCCAGCAACCCCCCAGAGGGCCTGCAAGAGACCCAGTACTTC.

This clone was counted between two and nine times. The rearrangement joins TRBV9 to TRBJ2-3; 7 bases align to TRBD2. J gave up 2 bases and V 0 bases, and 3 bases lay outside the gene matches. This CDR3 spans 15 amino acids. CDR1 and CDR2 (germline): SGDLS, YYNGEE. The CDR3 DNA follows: TGTGCCAGCAGCGTAGCCAGCGGGACCACAGATACGCAGTATTTT. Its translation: CASSVASGTTDTQYF.

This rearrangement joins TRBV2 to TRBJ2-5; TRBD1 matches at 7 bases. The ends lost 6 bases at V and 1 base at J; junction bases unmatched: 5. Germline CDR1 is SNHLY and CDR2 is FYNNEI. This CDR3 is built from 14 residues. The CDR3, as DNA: TGTGCCAGCAGACCGGACAGGTTCCAAGAGACCCAGTACTTC. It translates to CASRPDRFQETQYF.

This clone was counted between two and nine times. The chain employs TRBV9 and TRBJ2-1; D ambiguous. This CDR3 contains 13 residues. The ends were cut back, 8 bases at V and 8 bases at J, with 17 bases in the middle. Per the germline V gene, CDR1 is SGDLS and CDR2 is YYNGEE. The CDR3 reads CASTGQPVDEQFF. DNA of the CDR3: TGTGCCAGTACCGGCCAACCGGTTGATGAGCAGTTCTTC.

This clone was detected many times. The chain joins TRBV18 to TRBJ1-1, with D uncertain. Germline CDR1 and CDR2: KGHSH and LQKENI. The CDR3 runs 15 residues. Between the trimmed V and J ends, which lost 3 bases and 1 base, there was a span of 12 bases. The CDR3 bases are TGTGCCAGCTCACCGTATCAGGAGGGGAACACTGAAGCTTTCTTT. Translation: CASSPYQEGNTEAFF.

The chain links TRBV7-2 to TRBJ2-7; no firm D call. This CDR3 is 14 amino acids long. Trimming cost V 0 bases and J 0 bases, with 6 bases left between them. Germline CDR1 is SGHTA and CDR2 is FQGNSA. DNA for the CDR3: TGTGCCAGCAGCTTAGCGGTCCACTCCTACGAGCAGTACTTC. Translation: CASSLAVHSYEQYF.

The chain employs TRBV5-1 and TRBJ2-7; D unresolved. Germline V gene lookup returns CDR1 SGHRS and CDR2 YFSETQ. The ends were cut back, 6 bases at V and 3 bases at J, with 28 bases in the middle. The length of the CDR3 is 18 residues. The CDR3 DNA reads TGCGCCAGCACTCTAGTACGAACCCGTAGACTGGACGTCTACGAGCAGTACTTC. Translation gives CASTLVRTRRLDVYEQYF.

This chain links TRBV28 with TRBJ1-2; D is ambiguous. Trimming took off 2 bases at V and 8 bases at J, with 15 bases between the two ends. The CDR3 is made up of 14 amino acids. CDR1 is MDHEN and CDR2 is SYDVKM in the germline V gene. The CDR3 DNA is TGTGCCAGCAGTTTAAATCAGGCCGTCGGAGGCTACACCTTC. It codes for CASSLNQAVGGYTF.

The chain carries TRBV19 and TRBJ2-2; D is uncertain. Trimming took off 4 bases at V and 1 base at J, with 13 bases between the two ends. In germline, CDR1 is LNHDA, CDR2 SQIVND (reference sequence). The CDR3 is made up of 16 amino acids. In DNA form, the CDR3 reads TGTGCCAGTAGTAACGGGCGGAGACAGAACACCGGGGAGCTGTTTTTT. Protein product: CASSNGRRQNTGELFF.

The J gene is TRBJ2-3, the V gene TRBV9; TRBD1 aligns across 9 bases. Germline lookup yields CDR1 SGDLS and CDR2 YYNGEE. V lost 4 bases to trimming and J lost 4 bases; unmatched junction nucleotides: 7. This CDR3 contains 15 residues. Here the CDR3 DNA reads TGTGCCAGCAGCTCACCGGACAGGGGCGCAGATACGCAGTATTTT. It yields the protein CASSSPDRGADTQYF.

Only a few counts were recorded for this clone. CDR3 in DNA: TGTGCCAGCAGCAAGACAGGAGCCGTCTCACCCCTCCACTTT. It specifies CASSKTGAVSPLHF. The rearrangement links TRBV7-2 to TRBJ1-6; the D gene is possibly TRBD1 (6 bases). V gave up 5 bases and J gave up 10 bases, with 15 bases separating them. The CDR3 has 14 residues. Germline CDR1 and CDR2: SGHTA and FQGNSA.

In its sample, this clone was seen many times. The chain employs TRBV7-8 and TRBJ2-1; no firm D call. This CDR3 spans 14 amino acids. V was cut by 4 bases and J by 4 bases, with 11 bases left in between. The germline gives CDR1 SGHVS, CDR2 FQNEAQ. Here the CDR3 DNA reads TGTGCCAGCAGCTCCTATTCGGAGTACAATGAGCAGTTCTTC. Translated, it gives CASSSYSEYNEQFF.

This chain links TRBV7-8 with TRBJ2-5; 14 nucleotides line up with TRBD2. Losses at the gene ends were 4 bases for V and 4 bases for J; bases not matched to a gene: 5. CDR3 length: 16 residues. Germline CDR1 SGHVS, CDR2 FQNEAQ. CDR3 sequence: CASSSGLAGVSETQYF. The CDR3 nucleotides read TGTGCCAGCAGCTCGGGACTAGCGGGAGTGTCAGAGACCCAGTACTTC.

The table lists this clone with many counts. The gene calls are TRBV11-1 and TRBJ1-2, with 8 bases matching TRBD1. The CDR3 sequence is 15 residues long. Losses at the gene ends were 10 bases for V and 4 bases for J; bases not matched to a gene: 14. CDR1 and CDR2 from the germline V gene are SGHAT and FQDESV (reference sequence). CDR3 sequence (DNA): TGTGCCATCGGCAACAGGGGGATGGTCTCCTATGGCTACACCTTC. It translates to CAIGNRGMVSYGYTF.

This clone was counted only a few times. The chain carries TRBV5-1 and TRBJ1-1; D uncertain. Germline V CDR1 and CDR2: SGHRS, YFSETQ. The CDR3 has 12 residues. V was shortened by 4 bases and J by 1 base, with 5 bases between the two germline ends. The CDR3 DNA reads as TGCGCCAGCAGCCCACAGAACACTGAAGCTTTCTTT. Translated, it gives CASSPQNTEAFF.

CDR3 protein: CASSRRERNEQYF. Here the CDR3 DNA reads TGTGCCAGCAGTCGTCGCGAGCGGAACGAGCAGTACTTC. The rearrangement joins TRBV6-5 to TRBJ2-7, with a tentative D call TRBD2 (5 bases). V lost 5 bases to trimming and J lost 5 bases, with 13 bases between them. The CDR3 runs 13 residues. CDR1 MNHEY and CDR2 SVGAGI come from the germline V gene.

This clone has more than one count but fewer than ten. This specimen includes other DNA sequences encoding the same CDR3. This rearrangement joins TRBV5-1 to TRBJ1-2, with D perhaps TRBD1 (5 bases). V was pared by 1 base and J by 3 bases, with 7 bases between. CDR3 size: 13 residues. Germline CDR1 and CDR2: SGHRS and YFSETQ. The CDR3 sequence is CASSLTGDYGYTF. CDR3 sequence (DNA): TGCGCCAGCAGCTTGACAGGCGACTATGGCTACACCTTC. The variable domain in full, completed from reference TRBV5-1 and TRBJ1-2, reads KAGVTQTPRYLIKTRGQQVTLSCSPISGHRSVSWYQQTPGQGLQFLFEYFSETQRNKGNFPGRFSGRQFSNSRSEMNVSTLELGDSALYLCASSLTGDYGYTFGSGTRLTVV.

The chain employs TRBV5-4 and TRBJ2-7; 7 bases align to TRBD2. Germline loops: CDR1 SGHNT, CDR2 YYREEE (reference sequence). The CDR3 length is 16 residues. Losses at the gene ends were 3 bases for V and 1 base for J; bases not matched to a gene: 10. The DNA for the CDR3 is TGTGCCAGCAGCTCCGGGGGGTCCCGGGGTTCCTACGAGCAGTACTTC. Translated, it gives CASSSGGSRGSYEQYF.

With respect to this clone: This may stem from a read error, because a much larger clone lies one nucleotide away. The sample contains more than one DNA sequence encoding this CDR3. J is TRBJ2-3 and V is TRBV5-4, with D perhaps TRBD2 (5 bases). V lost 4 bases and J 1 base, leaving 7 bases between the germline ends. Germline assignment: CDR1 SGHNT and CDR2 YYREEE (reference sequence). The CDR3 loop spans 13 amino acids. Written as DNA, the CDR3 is TGTGCCAGCAGCCCCGGGGGCACAGATACGCAGTATTTT. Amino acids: CASSPGGTDTQYF.

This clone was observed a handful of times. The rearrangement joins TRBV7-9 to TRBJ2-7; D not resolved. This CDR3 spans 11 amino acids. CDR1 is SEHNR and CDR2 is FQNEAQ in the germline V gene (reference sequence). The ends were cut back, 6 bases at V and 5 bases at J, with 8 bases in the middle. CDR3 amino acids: CASSKTDEQYF. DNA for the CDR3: TGTGCCAGCAGTAAAACGGACGAGCAGTACTTC.

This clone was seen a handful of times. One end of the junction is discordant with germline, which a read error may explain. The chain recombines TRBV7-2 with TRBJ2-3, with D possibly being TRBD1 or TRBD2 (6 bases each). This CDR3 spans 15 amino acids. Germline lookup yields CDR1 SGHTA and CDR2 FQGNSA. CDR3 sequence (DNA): TGCGCCAGCAGCCAAAACCCCGGGGGCGCAGATACGCAGTATTTT. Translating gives CASSQNPGGADTQYF.